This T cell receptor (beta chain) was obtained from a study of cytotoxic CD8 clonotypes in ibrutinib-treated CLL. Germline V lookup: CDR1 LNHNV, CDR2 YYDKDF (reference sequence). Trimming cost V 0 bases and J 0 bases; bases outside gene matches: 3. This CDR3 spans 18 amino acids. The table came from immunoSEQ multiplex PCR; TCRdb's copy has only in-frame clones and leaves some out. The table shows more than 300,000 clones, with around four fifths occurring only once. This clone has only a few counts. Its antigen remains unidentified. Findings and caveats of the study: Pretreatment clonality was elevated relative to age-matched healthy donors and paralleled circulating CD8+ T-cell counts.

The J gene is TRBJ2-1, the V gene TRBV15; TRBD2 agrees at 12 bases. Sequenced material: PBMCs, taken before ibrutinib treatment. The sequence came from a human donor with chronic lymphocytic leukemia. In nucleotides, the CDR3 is TGTGCCACCAGCAGAGATCGGGGACTAGCGGGCTCCTACAATGAGCAGTTCTTC. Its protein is CATSRDRGLAGSYNEQFF. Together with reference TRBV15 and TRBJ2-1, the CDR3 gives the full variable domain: DAMVIQNPRYQVTQFGKPVTLSCSQTLNHNVMYWYQQKSSQAPKLLFHYYDKDFNNEADTPDNFQSRRPNTSFCFLDIRSPGLGDTAMYLCATSRDRGLAGSYNEQFFGPGTRLTVL.